This T cell receptor beta chain was recorded in a study of CD8 T cells in Susac syndrome. Each multiple sclerosis control was a treatment-naive patient with relapsing-remitting disease that was either stable or active. TEMRA cells were enriched by FACS, while CD8+ and CD4+ T cells were obtained through a negative isolation that was performed magnetically. Germline V CDR1 and CDR2: DFQATT, SNEGSKA (reference sequence). The CDR3 length is 12 residues. V was pared by 1 base and J by 10 bases, with 11 bases between. A quantity of roughly 0.5 to 1 ug RNA underwent reverse transcription using random hexamers. The amplification used immunoSEQ multiplex PCR on TCR beta CDR3; it spanned 54 Vbeta and 13 Jbeta. MiXCR was run by TCRdb on the immunoSEQ multiplex PCR reads, yielding one entry per CDR3 protein. The sample lists approximately 200,000 distinct CDR3 sequences, about 95% occurring once.

Sequencing was performed on CD4+ T cells from PBMCs. This TCR was sampled from a human donor with multiple sclerosis. The chain carries TRBV20-1 and TRBJ2-1; a weak D match, TRBD2 (5 bases). The DNA for the CDR3 is TGCAGTGCTAGAGGCGGAACGGGGGAGCAGTTCTTC. This translates into CSARGGTGEQFF.